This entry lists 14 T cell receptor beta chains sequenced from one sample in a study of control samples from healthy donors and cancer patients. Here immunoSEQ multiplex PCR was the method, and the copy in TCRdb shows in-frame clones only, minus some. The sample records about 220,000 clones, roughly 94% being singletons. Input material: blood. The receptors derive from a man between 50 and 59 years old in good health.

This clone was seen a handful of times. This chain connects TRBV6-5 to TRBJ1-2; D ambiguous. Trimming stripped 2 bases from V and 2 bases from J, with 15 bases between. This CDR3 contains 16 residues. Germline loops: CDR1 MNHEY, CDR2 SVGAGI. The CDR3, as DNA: TGTGCCAGCAGTTACGTCCCCTGGCGGAGCAACTATGGCTACACCTTC. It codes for CASSYVPWRSNYGYTF.

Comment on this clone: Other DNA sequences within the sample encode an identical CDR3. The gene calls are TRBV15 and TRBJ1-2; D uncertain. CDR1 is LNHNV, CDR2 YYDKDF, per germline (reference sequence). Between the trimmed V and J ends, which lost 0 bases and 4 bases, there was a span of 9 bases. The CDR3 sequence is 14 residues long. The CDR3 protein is CATSRDRAVYGYTF. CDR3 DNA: TGTGCCACCAGCAGAGATAGGGCAGTCTATGGCTACACCTTC.

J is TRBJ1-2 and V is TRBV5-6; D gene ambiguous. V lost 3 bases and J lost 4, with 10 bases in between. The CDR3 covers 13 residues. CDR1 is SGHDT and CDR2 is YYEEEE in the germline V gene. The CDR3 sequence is CASSYGETYGYTF. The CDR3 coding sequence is TGTGCCAGCAGCTACGGAGAAACCTATGGCTACACCTTC.

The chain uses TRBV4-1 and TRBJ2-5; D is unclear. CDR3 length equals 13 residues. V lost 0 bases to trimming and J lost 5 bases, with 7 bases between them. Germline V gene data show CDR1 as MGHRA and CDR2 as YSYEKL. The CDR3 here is CASSQDQEETQYF. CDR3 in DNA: TGCGCCAGCAGCCAAGACCAGGAGGAGACCCAGTACTTC.

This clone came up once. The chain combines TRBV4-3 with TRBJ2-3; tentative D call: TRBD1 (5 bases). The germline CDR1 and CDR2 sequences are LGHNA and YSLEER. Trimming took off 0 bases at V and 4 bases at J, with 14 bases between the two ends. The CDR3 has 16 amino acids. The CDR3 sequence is CASSQELAQGADTQYF. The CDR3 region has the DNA TGCGCCAGCAGCCAAGAATTAGCTCAGGGCGCAGATACGCAGTATTTT.

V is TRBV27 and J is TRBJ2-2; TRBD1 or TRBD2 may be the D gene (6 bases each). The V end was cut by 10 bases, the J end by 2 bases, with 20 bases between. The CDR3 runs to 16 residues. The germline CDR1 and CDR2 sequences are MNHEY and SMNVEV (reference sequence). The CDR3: CATTPNWGANTGELFF. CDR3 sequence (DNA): TGTGCCACCACCCCTAATTGGGGGGCTAACACCGGGGAGCTGTTTTTT.

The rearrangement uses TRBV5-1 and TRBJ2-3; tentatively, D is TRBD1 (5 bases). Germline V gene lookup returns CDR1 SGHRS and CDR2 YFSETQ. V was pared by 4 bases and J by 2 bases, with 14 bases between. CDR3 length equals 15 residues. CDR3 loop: CASSAQGALTDTQYF. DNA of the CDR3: TGCGCCAGCAGCGCCCAGGGTGCCCTCACAGATACGCAGTATTTT.

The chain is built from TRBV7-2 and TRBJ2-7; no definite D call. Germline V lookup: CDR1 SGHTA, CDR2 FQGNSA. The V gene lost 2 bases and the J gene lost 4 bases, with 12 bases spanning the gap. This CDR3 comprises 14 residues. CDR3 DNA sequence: TGTGCCAGCAGCTTAAAGCAGGATACGTACGAGCAGTACTTC. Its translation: CASSLKQDTYEQYF.

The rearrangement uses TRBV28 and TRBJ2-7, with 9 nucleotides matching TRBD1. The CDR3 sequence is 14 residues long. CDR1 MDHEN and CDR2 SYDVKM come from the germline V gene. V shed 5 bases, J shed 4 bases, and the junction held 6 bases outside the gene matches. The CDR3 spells CASSVNRGLYEQYF. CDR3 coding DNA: TGTGCCAGCAGTGTAAACAGGGGGCTGTACGAGCAGTACTTC.

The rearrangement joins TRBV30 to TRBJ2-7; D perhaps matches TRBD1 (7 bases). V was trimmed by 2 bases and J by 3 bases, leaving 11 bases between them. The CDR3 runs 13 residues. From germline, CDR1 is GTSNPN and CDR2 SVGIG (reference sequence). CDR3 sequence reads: CAWSRRGRYEQYF. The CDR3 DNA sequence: TGTGCCTGGAGTAGGAGGGGGCGCTACGAGCAGTACTTC.

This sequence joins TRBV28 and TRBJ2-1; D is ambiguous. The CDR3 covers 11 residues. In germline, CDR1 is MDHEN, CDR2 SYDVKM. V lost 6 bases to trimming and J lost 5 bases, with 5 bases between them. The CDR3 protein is CASRLNNEQFF. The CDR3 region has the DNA TGTGCCAGCAGGTTGAACAATGAGCAGTTCTTC.

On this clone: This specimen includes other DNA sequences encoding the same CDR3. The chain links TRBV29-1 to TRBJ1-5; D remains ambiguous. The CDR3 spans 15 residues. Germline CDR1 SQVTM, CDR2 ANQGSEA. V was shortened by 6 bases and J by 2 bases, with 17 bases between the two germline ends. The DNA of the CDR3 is TGCAGCGTCGCGGACGGTCTTCTAGGCAATCAGCCCCAGCATTTT. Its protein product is CSVADGLLGNQPQHF. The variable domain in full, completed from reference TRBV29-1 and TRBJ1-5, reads SAVISQKPSRDICQRGTSLTIQCQVDSQVTMMFWYRQQPGQSLTLIATANQGSEATYESGFVIDKFPISRPNLTFSTLTVSNMSPEDSSIYLCSVADGLLGNQPQHFGDGTRLSIL.

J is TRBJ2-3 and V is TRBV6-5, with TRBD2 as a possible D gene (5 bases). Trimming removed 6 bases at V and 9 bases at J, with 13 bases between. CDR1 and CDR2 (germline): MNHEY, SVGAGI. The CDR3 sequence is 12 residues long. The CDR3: CASSATRATQYF. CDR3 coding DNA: TGTGCCAGCAGCGCTACTAGGGCAACGCAGTATTTT.

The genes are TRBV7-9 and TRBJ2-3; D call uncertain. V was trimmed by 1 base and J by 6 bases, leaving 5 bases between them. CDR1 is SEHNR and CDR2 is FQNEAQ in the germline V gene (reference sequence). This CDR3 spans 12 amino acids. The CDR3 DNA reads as TGTGCCAGCAGCTTAGATACGGATACGCAGTATTTT. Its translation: CASSLDTDTQYF.